A selection of T cell receptor beta chains follows, all from one sample in a study of cytomegalovirus exposure and HLA in healthy donors. Profiling relied on immunoSEQ multiplex PCR, and the TCRdb table lists in-frame clones only, not all of them. The sample includes approximately 160,000 clones, about 82% of them seen just once. Sequenced material: PBMCs. The source is a man younger than 45 in good health and CMV-seropositive. Both conserved end residues are part of each CDR3. A D gene is named only where the DNA matches it firmly. The listing skips clone size in some rows; elsewhere it reads once, few, many or a size class.

v_call	j_call	clone_size	d_call	cdr3_nt	cdr3_aa
TRBV5-1	TRBJ2-1	NA	TRBD2	TGCGCCAGCAGCCCTACTGCCAGCGGGGGCAATGAGCAGTTCTTC	CASSPTASGGNEQFF
TRBV18	TRBJ2-2	once	TRBD1	TGTGCCAGCTCACCACGGGACAGGGTGCCTATCGGGGAGCTGTTTTTT	CASSPRDRVPIGELFF
TRBV9	TRBJ2-5	NA	NA	TGTGCCAGCAGCGTACGGCCAGGGGAGACCCAGTACTTC	CASSVRPGETQYF
TRBV6-5	TRBJ1-5	NA	NA	TGTGCCAGCAGTTACGACAGAGATCAGCCCCAGCATTTT	CASSYDRDQPQHF
TRBV10-3	TRBJ2-5	NA	TRBD2	TGTGCCATCAGCCCTAGCGGGGGGAGCCAAGAGACCCAGTACTTC	CAISPSGGSQETQYF
TRBV6-1	TRBJ2-4	once	NA	TGTGCCTGCCCCCCAGACATTCAGTACTTC	CACPPDIQYF
TRBV10-1	TRBJ2-5	few	NA	TGCGCCAGCAGTGAGGACTTTCAAGAGACCCAGTACTTC	CASSEDFQETQYF
TRBV6-6	TRBJ2-3	NA	TRBD2	TGTGCCAGCAGTTACTCCATTTTTGCGGGGGGTGGCACGCAGTATTTT	CASSYSIFAGGGTQYF
TRBV7-8	TRBJ2-4	NA	NA	TGTGCCAGCAGCCAATCCGGGAGCACGGCCTCGACCAAGTACTTC	CASSQSGSTASTKYF
TRBV14	TRBJ1-2	NA	NA	TGTGCCAGCAGCCCGCTTACGGTTGGGAGGGGCTACACCTTC	CASSPLTVGRGYTF
TRBV27	TRBJ2-3	NA	NA	TGTGCCATCCGCGGGGATACAGATACGCAGTATTTT	CAIRGDTDTQYF
TRBV4-1	TRBJ2-1	NA	TRBD2	TGCGCCAGCAGCCAAGTAATAGCGGGGGGGTATGAGCAGTTCTTC	CASSQVIAGGYEQFF
TRBV27	TRBJ2-7	NA	TRBD2	TGTGCCAGCAGTCCCAGGACTAGTAATTACGAGCAGTACTTC	CASSPRTSNYEQYF
TRBV19	TRBJ1-3	NA	TRBD1	TGTGCCAGTGCTGGGGACAGTCTTTTCTCTGGAAACACCATATATTTT	CASAGDSLFSGNTIYF
TRBV5-8	TRBJ1-5	NA	TRBD1	TGTGCCAGCAGCCCGGGACAGGGTTTCAATCAGCCCCAGCATTTT	CASSPGQGFNQPQHF
TRBV5-1	TRBJ1-1	NA	NA	TGCGCCAGCAGCTTGGATCAGGGGAACACTGAAGCTTTCTTT	CASSLDQGNTEAFF
TRBV2	TRBJ2-1	few	TRBD2	TGTGCCAGCAGTGAAGCGGGACTAGCGGACGATGAGCAGTTCTTC	CASSEAGLADDEQFF
TRBV12-5	TRBJ2-1	NA	TRBD2	TGTGCTAGTCTAGAAGCGGGGGACAATGAGCAGTTCTTC	CASLEAGDNEQFF
TRBV6-6	TRBJ2-7	NA	TRBD2	TGTGCCAGCAGCCCCGCCGGGACTACTCCCTACGAGCAGTACTTC	CASSPAGTTPYEQYF
TRBV29-1	TRBJ2-7	NA	TRBD1	TGCAGCGCTCTACCGCGTGCGGGACAGGCCATTCCTCGGTACTTC	CSALPRAGQAIPRYF
TRBV5-6	TRBJ1-1	NA	NA	TGTGCCAGCAGTGGCAGGGCTGAAGCTTTCTTT	CASSGRAEAFF
TRBV7-2	TRBJ2-3	NA	NA	TGTGCCAGCAGCTTTGACATCGGCACAGATACGCAGTATTTT	CASSFDIGTDTQYF
TRBV7-3	TRBJ2-1	NA	TRBD1	TGTGCCAGCAGCCCCGATTCCGGGACAGGGGGTAATGAGCAGTTCTTC	CASSPDSGTGGNEQFF
TRBV18	TRBJ2-7	NA	NA	TGTGCCAGCTCACCATCGTCGGACGAGCAGTACTTC	CASSPSSDEQYF
TRBV13	TRBJ1-1	NA	NA	TGTGCCAGCAGCTTTGCGGGGGCGAACACTGAAGCTTTCTTT	CASSFAGANTEAFF
TRBV9	TRBJ2-3	NA	NA	TGTGCCAGCAGCGCGGTGAGGGCGGGGATGTTCACAGATACGCAGTATTTT	CASSAVRAGMFTDTQYF
TRBV7-2	TRBJ1-2	NA	NA	TGTGCCAGCACCCCGGGGAGGGACCGTTGGATCGGCTACACCTTC	CASTPGRDRWIGYTF
TRBV5-1	TRBJ2-2	NA	NA	TGCGCCAGCAGCTGGGGACTCGCAAACACCGGGGAGCTGTTTTTT	CASSWGLANTGELFF
TRBV6-5	TRBJ1-1	NA	NA	TGTGCCAGCAGTCGAGATTATACAGGGATCACTGAAGCTTTCTTT	CASSRDYTGITEAFF
TRBV11-3	TRBJ2-7	NA	TRBD2	TGTGCCAGCAGCCTCCGGCGGGGGGCTCCTTACGAGCAGTACTTC	CASSLRRGAPYEQYF
TRBV30	TRBJ1-5	once	TRBD1	TGTGCCTGGGCCGACAGGGACAATCAGCCCCAGCATTTT	CAWADRDNQPQHF
TRBV9	TRBJ2-5	NA	NA	TGTGCCAGCAGCGTAGGGACCTGGGGGGTTGAGACCCAGTACTTC	CASSVGTWGVETQYF
TRBV11-2	TRBJ1-4	NA	TRBD1	TGTGCCAGCAGCTCGGGGGACAGGGAGTTTGAAAAACTGTTTTTT	CASSSGDREFEKLFF
TRBV13	TRBJ2-3	NA	NA	TGTGCCAGCAGCTCGGGAGCCTGGGCAGATACGCAGTATTTT	CASSSGAWADTQYF
TRBV25-1	TRBJ1-2	NA	NA	TGTGCCAGCAGTGAAAGGTCAGGCCCCTATGGCTACACCTTC	CASSERSGPYGYTF
TRBV7-9	TRBJ2-7	NA	TRBD1	TGTGCCAGCAGCTTAGCGCTACAGGGGGTCCATCAGTACGAGCAGTACTTC	CASSLALQGVHQYEQYF
TRBV10-3	TRBJ2-5	NA	TRBD1	TGTGCCATCAGCATCGGACAGGGCGTGGAGACCCAGTACTTC	CAISIGQGVETQYF
TRBV7-2	TRBJ1-2	NA	NA	TGTGCCAGCCATTATTCGGGGGGGCGCGGCTACACCTTC	CASHYSGGRGYTF
TRBV9	TRBJ2-5	once	TRBD2	TGTGCCAGCAGCCCTAGACTAGCGTCTGAGACCCAGTACTTC	CASSPRLASETQYF
TRBV9	TRBJ1-2	NA	NA	TGTGCCAGCAGCGTCTTCGGGCAGGGTGGGGTAAGGGGCTACACCTTC	CASSVFGQGGVRGYTF